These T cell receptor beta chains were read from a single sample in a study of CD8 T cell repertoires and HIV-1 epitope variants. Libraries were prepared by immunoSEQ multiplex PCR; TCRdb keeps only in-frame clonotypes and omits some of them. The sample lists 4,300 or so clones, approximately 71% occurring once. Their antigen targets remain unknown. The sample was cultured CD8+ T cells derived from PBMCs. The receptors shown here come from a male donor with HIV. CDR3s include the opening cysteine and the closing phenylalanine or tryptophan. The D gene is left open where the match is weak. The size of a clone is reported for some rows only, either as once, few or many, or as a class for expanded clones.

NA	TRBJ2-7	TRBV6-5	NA	CASSYSRQSSYEQYF	TGTGCCAGCAGTTACTCCAGACAGAGCTCCTACGAGCAGTACTTC
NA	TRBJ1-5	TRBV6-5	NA	CASSYSSLTGLPQHF	TGTGCCAGCAGTTACTCGAGCCTAACGGGTCTGCCCCAGCATTTT
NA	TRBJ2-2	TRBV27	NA	CANLQGGLDNTGELFF	TGTGCCAACCTCCAGGGGGGACTAGATAACACCGGGGAGCTGTTTTTT
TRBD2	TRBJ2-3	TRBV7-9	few	CASSTTSGGPDTQYF	TGTGCCAGCAGCACTACTAGCGGGGGACCAGATACGCAGTATTTT
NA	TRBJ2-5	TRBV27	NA	CASSLGWAEIETQYF	TGTGCCAGCAGTTTAGGCTGGGCGGAAATAGAGACCCAGTACTTC
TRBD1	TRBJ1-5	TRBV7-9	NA	CASSSQGSNQPQHF	TGTGCCAGCAGCTCACAGGGGAGCAATCAGCCCCAGCATTTT
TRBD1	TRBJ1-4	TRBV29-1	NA	CSVDPGGGEKLFF	TGCAGCGTTGACCCAGGGGGAGGTGAAAAACTGTTTTTT
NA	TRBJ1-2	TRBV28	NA	CASSSDSPYGYTF	TGTGCCAGCAGTTCAGACAGTCCCTATGGCTACACCTTC
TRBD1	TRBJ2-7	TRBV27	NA	CASSSRGQTYEQYF	TGTGCCAGCAGTTCCCGGGGACAGACCTACGAGCAGTACTTC
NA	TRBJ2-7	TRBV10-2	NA	CASKLESSYEQYF	TGCGCCAGCAAGCTCGAAAGCTCCTACGAGCAGTACTTC
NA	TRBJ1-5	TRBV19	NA	CASSIPFPRGNQPQHF	TGTGCCAGTAGTATTCCCTTCCCCAGGGGAAATCAGCCCCAGCATTTT
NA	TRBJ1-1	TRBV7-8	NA	CASSPGLGGVGEAFF	TGTGCCAGCAGCCCCGGCCTCGGTGGAGTAGGTGAAGCTTTCTTT
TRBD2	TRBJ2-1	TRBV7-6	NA	CASSSLAGGGPGEQFF	TGTGCCAGCAGCTCATTAGCGGGAGGGGGGCCTGGGGAGCAGTTCTTC
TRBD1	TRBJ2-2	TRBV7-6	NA	CASSASTGGGGSTGELFF	TGTGCCAGCAGCGCATCGACAGGGGGCGGCGGTAGCACCGGGGAGCTGTTTTTT
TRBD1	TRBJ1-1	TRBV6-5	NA	CASSWGTGRTEAFF	TGTGCCAGCAGTTGGGGGACAGGGCGCACTGAAGCTTTCTTT
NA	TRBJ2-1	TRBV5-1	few	CASSLEGETYNEQFF	TGCGCCAGCAGCTTGGAAGGAGAGACCTACAATGAGCAGTTCTTC
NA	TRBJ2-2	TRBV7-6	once	CASSLGDSTGELFF	TGTGCCAGCAGCTTAGGAGACAGCACCGGGGAGCTGTTTTTT
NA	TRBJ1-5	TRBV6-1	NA	CASSDPLGGGLNNQPQHF	TGTGCCAGCAGTGATCCCTTGGGCGGAGGGTTGAACAATCAGCCCCAGCATTTT
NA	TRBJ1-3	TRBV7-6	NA	CATSGPETTGNTIYF	TGTGCCACCAGTGGGCCCGAAACGACTGGAAACACCATATATTTT
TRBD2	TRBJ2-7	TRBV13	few	CASSTTSGSGSFPYEQYF	TGTGCCAGCAGCACGACTAGCGGGAGTGGTAGCTTCCCCTACGAGCAGTACTTC
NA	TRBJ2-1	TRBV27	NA	CASSFRAGEQFF	TGTGCCAGCAGTTTCAGGGCGGGGGAGCAGTTCTTC
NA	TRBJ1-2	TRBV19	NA	CASSIFSGDFYGYTF	TGTGCCAGTAGTATTTTTTCAGGGGACTTCTATGGCTACACCTTC
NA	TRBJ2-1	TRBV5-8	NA	CASSRDFNEQFF	TGTGCCAGCAGCCGGGACTTCAATGAGCAGTTCTTC
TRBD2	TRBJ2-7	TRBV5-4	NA	CASSYPSGRGSEQYF	TGTGCCAGCAGCTACCCGAGCGGGAGGGGGTCCGAGCAGTACTTC
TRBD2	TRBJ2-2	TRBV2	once	CASSLAGGPSGELFF	TGTGCCAGCAGTCTAGCGGGAGGGCCAAGCGGGGAGCTGTTTTTT
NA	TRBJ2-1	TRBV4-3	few	CASSQDLNSEGLYNEQFF	TGCGCCAGCAGCCAAGACTTAAATAGCGAGGGGCTGTACAATGAGCAGTTCTTC
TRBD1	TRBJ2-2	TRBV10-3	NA	CAISEDRGSTGELFF	TGTGCCATCAGTGAAGACAGGGGGAGCACCGGGGAGCTGTTTTTT
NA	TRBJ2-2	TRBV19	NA	CASSIGPTNTGELFF	TGTGCCAGTAGTATCGGACCCACGAACACCGGGGAGCTGTTTTTT
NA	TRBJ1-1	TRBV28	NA	CASSPSGYTEAFF	TGTGCCAGCAGCCCCTCTGGGTACACTGAAGCTTTCTTT
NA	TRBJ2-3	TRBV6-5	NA	CASSYLDRDTDTQYF	TGTGCCAGCAGTTATCTCGACAGAGACACAGATACGCAGTATTTT
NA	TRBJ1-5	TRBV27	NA	CASSLSNNQPQHF	TGTGCCAGCAGTTTAAGTAACAATCAGCCCCAGCATTTT
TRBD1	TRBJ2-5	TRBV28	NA	CASSSDRGEETQYF	TGTGCCAGCAGTTCGGACAGGGGGGAGGAGACCCAGTACTTC
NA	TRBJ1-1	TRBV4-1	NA	CASSQGTAEAFF	TGCGCCAGCAGCCAAGGGACAGCCGAAGCTTTCTTT
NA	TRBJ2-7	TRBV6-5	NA	CASSYGQLSYEQYF	TGTGCCAGCAGTTACGGACAGTTATCCTACGAGCAGTACTTC
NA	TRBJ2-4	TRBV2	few	CASSDGFGPRMDIQYF	TGTGCCAGCAGTGATGGATTTGGCCCCCGGATGGACATTCAGTACTTC
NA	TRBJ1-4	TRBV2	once	CASSFPGEEMATNEKLFF	TGTGCCAGCAGTTTTCCAGGGGAGGAAATGGCAACTAATGAAAAACTGTTTTTT
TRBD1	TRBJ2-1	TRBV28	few	CASSLGQGLDEQFF	TGTGCCAGCAGTTTGGGACAGGGGTTGGATGAGCAGTTCTTC
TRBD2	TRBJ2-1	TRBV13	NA	CASSPERSGVSYNEQFF	TGTGCCAGCAGCCCCGAGCGGAGCGGGGTCTCCTACAATGAGCAGTTCTTC
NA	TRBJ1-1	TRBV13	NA	CASSLERVRGAFF	TGTGCCAGCAGCTTAGAGAGGGTTCGGGGAGCTTTCTTT
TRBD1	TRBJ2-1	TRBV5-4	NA	CASSVRQGANEQFF	TGTGCCAGCAGCGTGCGACAGGGTGCGAATGAGCAGTTCTTC
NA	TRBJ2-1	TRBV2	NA	CASSPLSGGGAFNEQFF	TGTGCCAGCAGTCCGCTTAGCGGAGGGGGGGCGTTCAATGAGCAGTTCTTC
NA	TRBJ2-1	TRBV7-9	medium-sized	CASSRSGFEQFF	TGTGCCAGCAGCCGCTCGGGGTTTGAGCAGTTCTTC
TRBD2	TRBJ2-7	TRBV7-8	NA	CASSLGAGAVYEQYF	TGTGCCAGCAGCTTAGGAGCGGGAGCCGTCTACGAGCAGTACTTC
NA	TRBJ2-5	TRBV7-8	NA	CASSDGQPQETQYF	TGTGCCAGCAGCGACGGACAACCCCAAGAGACCCAGTACTTC
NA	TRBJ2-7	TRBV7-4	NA	CASSLRAGEQYF	TGTGCCAGCAGCTTACGAGCGGGCGAGCAGTACTTC
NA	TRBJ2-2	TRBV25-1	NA	CASSEYPDGANTGELFF	TGTGCCAGCAGTGAATACCCGGACGGCGCGAACACCGGGGAGCTGTTTTTT
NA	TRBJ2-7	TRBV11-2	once	CASSFNSMRGPIFYEQYF	TGTGCCAGCAGCTTCAACTCGATGCGGGGGCCAATATTCTACGAGCAGTACTTC
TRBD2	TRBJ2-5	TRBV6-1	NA	CASSVTSGRLYQETQYF	TGTGCCAGCAGTGTTACTAGCGGGAGGTTGTACCAAGAGACCCAGTACTTC
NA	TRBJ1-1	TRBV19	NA	CASSRGLSEAFF	TGTGCCAGTAGTAGGGGGTTGTCTGAAGCTTTCTTT
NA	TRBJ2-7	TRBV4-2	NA	CASSQDYGGAYEQYF	TGTGCCAGCAGCCAAGATTACGGGGGCGCCTACGAGCAGTACTTC
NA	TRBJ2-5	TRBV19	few	CASSIGNEGQYF	TGTGCCAGTAGTATAGGCAACGAAGGCCAGTACTTC